One sample yielded the 6 T cell receptor beta chains listed below, sequenced in a study of PD-L1 blockade in urothelial cancer. Time point: pretreatment peripheral blood. The data were produced by immunoSEQ multiplex PCR, yet TCRdb's version contains in-frame clones alone and is incomplete. The data show tens of thousands of clones, approximately 78% seen once. Specimen: PBMCs, collected around atezolizumab (anti-PD-L1) treatment. These receptors all come from a man aged 45 to 65 with urothelial cancer.

The V call is TRBV18, the J call TRBJ2-1, with D unresolved. Trimming left V 1 base short and J 10 bases short, with 14 bases between. This CDR3 has 14 residues. Germline CDR1 is KGHSH and CDR2 is LQKENI. This CDR3 is CASSPLSPPGEQFF. The DNA of the CDR3 is TGTGCCAGCTCACCACTCAGCCCCCCCGGGGAGCAGTTCTTC.

The V and J genes are TRBV10-1 and TRBJ1-5; the D gene is possibly TRBD1 (6 bases). The CDR3 extends over 16 amino acids. Per germline, CDR1 WNHNN and CDR2 SYGVQD (reference sequence). V lost 7 bases and J lost 0, with 16 bases in between. In DNA form, the CDR3 reads TGCGCCAGCAATTCCGGCCGGACAGATAGCAATCAGCCCCAGCATTTT. Translation gives CASNSGRTDSNQPQHF.

J is TRBJ2-2 and V is TRBV12-5; D is ambiguous. The CDR3 loop spans 15 amino acids. Germline CDR1 reads LGHNT; CDR2 reads FRNRAP. The V and J ends lost 0 bases and 4 bases respectively, with 9 bases between them. The CDR3 spells CASGLVAASTGELFF. The CDR3 DNA reads as TGTGCTAGTGGTTTGGTTGCGGCCAGCACCGGGGAGCTGTTTTTT.

The V and J genes are TRBV7-9 and TRBJ1-1; 11 bases are a match to TRBD1. The CDR3 is 16 amino acids. Unmatched junction bases numbered 12, after V lost 5 bases and J lost 7 bases. CDR1 and CDR2 (germline): SEHNR, FQNEAQ (reference sequence). The CDR3 spells CASSVDLDRGRSEAFF. The CDR3 region has the DNA TGTGCCAGCAGCGTCGACTTGGACAGGGGGCGTAGTGAAGCTTTCTTT.

The V and J genes are TRBV18 and TRBJ2-1; TRBD2 matches 15 bases. Germline lookup yields CDR1 KGHSH and CDR2 LQKENI. J lost 10 bases, V lost 2 bases, and 3 bases had no gene match. This CDR3 spans 15 amino acids. The CDR3 nucleotides read TGTGCCAGCTCACCAGGACTAGCGGGAGGGCAGGAGCAGTTCTTC. It translates to CASSPGLAGGQEQFF. The entire variable domain, with the rest obtained from reference TRBV18 and TRBJ2-1, is as follows: NAGVMQNPRHLVRRRGQEARLRCSPMKGHSHVYWYRQLPEEGLKFMVYLQKENIIDESGMPKERFSAEFPKEGPSILRIQQVVRGDSAAYFCASSPGLAGGQEQFFGPGTRLTVL.

The CDR3 protein is CASSLRTGAGELFF. CDR3 sequence (DNA): TGTGCCAGCAGCTTGCGGACAGGGGCCGGGGAGCTGTTTTTT. The gene calls are TRBV5-5 and TRBJ2-2, with 9 bases identical to TRBD1. Germline-derived CDR1 and CDR2 are SGHKS and YYEKEE (reference sequence). Trimming at V came to 1 base and at J to 6 bases, leaving 1 base not matched to a gene. The CDR3 length is 14 residues.